These 25 T cell receptor beta chains share one sample of origin, sequenced in a study of blood T cell repertoires in COVID-19. Profiling relied on immunoSEQ multiplex PCR, and the TCRdb table lists in-frame clones only, not all of them. The sample gives around 99,000 clones, about 78% of which show up once; approximately 9% is in the top ten. Material for sequencing was peripheral blood. These receptor sequences come from a man in his fifties who had recovered from COVID-19.

This chain uses TRBV27 with TRBJ1-5; tentative D call: TRBD1 (5 bases). Between the trimmed V and J ends, which lost 4 bases and 7 bases, there was a span of 14 bases. The germline V gene encodes CDR1 MNHEY and CDR2 SMNVEV (reference sequence). This CDR3 has 14 amino acids. The CDR3 reads CASSSAGSSQPQHF. The CDR3 nucleotides read TGTGCCAGCAGTTCTGCAGGGTCCAGCCAGCCCCAGCATTTT.

This clone appeared a few times. J is TRBJ1-5 and V is TRBV2; D is possibly TRBD1 (6 bases). Germline CDR1 is SNHLY and CDR2 is FYNNEI. V was pared by 6 bases and J by 1 base, with 13 bases between. The CDR3 runs to 15 residues. CDR3 nucleotides: TGTGCCAGCAGGACAGGCTTTCCAAGCAATCAGCCCCAGCATTTT. Amino acid sequence: CASRTGFPSNQPQHF.

This sequence joins TRBV4-1 and TRBJ1-1, with no clear D. CDR3 length equals 15 residues. Germline V gives CDR1 MGHRA, CDR2 YSYEKL. V shed 0 bases and J shed 2 bases, with 10 bases lying between them. As DNA, the CDR3 is TGCGCCAGCAGCCAAGAGGGCAGCCTAAACACTGAAGCTTTCTTT. This sequence encodes CASSQEGSLNTEAFF.

This chain joins TRBV15 and TRBJ2-3; 13 bases fit TRBD2. The ends lost 4 bases at V and 6 bases at J; junction bases unmatched: 7. Germline values: CDR1 LNHNV, CDR2 YYDKDF (reference sequence). The CDR3 totals 16 residues. CDR3: CATSKSRGLAGDTQYF. CDR3 bases: TGTGCCACCAGCAAAAGCAGGGGACTAGCGGGGGATACGCAGTATTTT.

The V gene is TRBV7-8, the J gene TRBJ2-1, with D unresolved. CDR1 is SGHVS, CDR2 FQNEAQ, per germline. Trimming removed 5 bases at V and 2 bases at J, with 4 bases between. CDR3 length: 12 residues. The CDR3 sequence: CASSTPYNEQFF. CDR3 DNA: TGTGCCAGCAGCACACCCTACAATGAGCAGTTCTTC. Looking up the rest from reference TRBV7-8 and TRBJ2-1 gives the full variable domain: GAGVSQSPRYKVAKRGQDVALRCDPISGHVSLFWYQQALGQGPEFLTYFQNEAQLDKSGLPSDRFFAERPEGSVSTLKIQRTQQEDSAVYLCASSTPYNEQFFGPGTRLTVL.

This chain uses TRBV29-1 with TRBJ2-2; 9 nucleotides match TRBD2. Germline assignment: CDR1 SQVTM and CDR2 ANQGSEA. The V segment lost 5 bases and the J segment 5 bases; nucleotides outside the gene matches: 3. CDR3 length: 13 amino acids. CDR3 sequence (DNA): TGCAGCGTTCGCGGGGGGGATACCGGGGAGCTGTTTTTT. Protein sequence: CSVRGGDTGELFF.

The chain carries TRBV6-5 and TRBJ2-5, with 9 bases fitting TRBD2. CDR1 is MNHEY and CDR2 is SVGAGI in the germline V gene. With V trimmed by 10 bases and J by 5 bases, 11 bases remained unmatched. CDR3 size: 14 residues. CDR3 sequence (DNA): TGTGCCACCCGGAGGCGGGGGGGCCAGGAGACCCAGTACTTC. Amino acids: CATRRRGGQETQYF.

This clone appeared once. The chain carries TRBV14 and TRBJ1-2; a possible D gene is TRBD1 (5 bases). Trimming left V 5 bases short and J 3 bases short, with 22 bases between. The length of the CDR3 is 17 residues. Germline loops: CDR1 SGHDN, CDR2 FVKESK. The CDR3 DNA reads TGTGCCAGCAGCTACCTCTCCCCCAGGGCAACCCACTATGGCTACACCTTC. This gives the protein CASSYLSPRATHYGYTF.

The chain is built from TRBV2 and TRBJ2-7; TRBD1 might be the D (5 bases). V was trimmed by 6 bases and J by 5 bases, leaving 8 bases between them. Per the germline V gene, CDR1 is SNHLY and CDR2 is FYNNEI. CDR3 length: 11 residues. The CDR3 DNA sequence: TGTGCCAGCAGCAGGGTCCACGAGCAGTACTTC. Its translation: CASSRVHEQYF.

This clone came up a few times. The J gene is TRBJ2-1, the V gene TRBV28, with 7 bases aligning to TRBD1. V lost 8 bases and J lost 7; bases outside the gene matches: 11. The CDR3 is 14 amino acids. Per germline, CDR1 MDHEN and CDR2 SYDVKM. CDR3 bases: TGTGCCAGCTTCCTCCGACAGGGTGGAAATGAGCAGTTCTTC. Translating it yields CASFLRQGGNEQFF.

The V and J genes are TRBV4-3 and TRBJ1-1; TRBD1 matches at 8 bases. The CDR3 runs to 17 residues. Germline V gene data show CDR1 as LGHNA and CDR2 as YSLEER. V shed 0 bases, J shed 4 bases, and the junction held 10 bases outside the gene matches. CDR3 protein: CASSQDYSAGGVTEAFF. CDR3 sequence (DNA): TGCGCCAGCAGCCAAGATTATTCGGCAGGGGGCGTCACTGAAGCTTTCTTT.

This rearrangement joins TRBV7-2 to TRBJ2-2; weak D call: TRBD2 (6 bases). Germline lookup yields CDR1 SGHTA and CDR2 FQGNSA. CDR3 size: 14 residues. Trimming shortened V by 4 bases and J by 6 bases, and 12 bases separated the two germline ends. The CDR3 protein is CASSSLSGAGELFF. Written as DNA, the CDR3 is TGTGCCAGCAGCTCTCTCTCGGGAGCCGGGGAGCTGTTTTTT. The variable domain in full, completed from reference TRBV7-2 and TRBJ2-2, reads GAGVSQSPSNKVTEKGKDVELRCDPISGHTALYWYRQSLGQGLEFLIYFQGNSAPDKSGLPSDRFSAERTGGSVSTLTIQRTQQEDSAVYLCASSSLSGAGELFFGEGSRLTVL.

This clone was detected ten times or more. The V gene is TRBV9, the J gene TRBJ2-5; TRBD2 aligns across 7 bases. CDR1 and CDR2 (germline): SGDLS, YYNGEE. CDR3 length: 15 residues. V lost 2 bases and J lost 5; bases outside the gene matches: 9. CDR3 loop: CASSVGGGPWETQYF. The CDR3 DNA reads TGTGCCAGCAGCGTGGGGGGAGGGCCGTGGGAGACCCAGTACTTC.

The chain employs TRBV11-2 and TRBJ2-5, with TRBD1 matching over 10 bases. Germline-derived CDR1 and CDR2 are SGHAT and FQNNGV. The CDR3 has 15 residues. V lost 5 bases, J lost 5 bases, and 8 bases stayed unmatched. The CDR3 DNA follows: TGTGCCAGCAGCATGACAGGGGGCGGATGGGAGACCCAGTACTTC. It translates to CASSMTGGGWETQYF.

The chain is built from TRBV7-9 and TRBJ2-5; D might be TRBD2 (5 bases). Germline V CDR1 and CDR2: SEHNR, FQNEAQ (reference sequence). V was pared by 5 bases and J by 4 bases, with 11 bases between. This CDR3 is 13 amino acids long. For the CDR3, the DNA is TGTGCCAGCAGCCCCGGGGTTGCAGAGACCCAGTACTTC. Amino acid sequence: CASSPGVAETQYF. Full variable domain (remainder filled in from reference TRBV7-9 and TRBJ2-5): DTGVSQNPRHKITKRGQNVTFRCDPISEHNRLYWYRQTLGQGPEFLTYFQNEAQLEKSRLLSDRFSAERPKGSFSTLEIQRTEQGDSAMYLCASSPGVAETQYFGPGTRLLVL.

The chain is built from TRBV20-1 and TRBJ2-7, with D unresolved. Germline-derived CDR1 and CDR2 are DFQATT and SNEGSKA (reference sequence). This CDR3 is built from 15 residues. Trimming shortened V by 7 bases and J by 4 bases, and 23 bases separated the two germline ends. The CDR3 loop is CSGSKASGVTYEQYF. The CDR3 bases are TGCAGTGGTAGTAAGGCGTCAGGTGTTACTTACGAGCAGTACTTC.

This rearrangement joins TRBV28 to TRBJ2-1; 10 bases match TRBD2. Germline V gene sequence: CDR1 MDHEN, CDR2 SYDVKM. This CDR3 contains 15 residues. Losses at the gene ends were 8 bases for V and 6 bases for J; bases not matched to a gene: 10. CDR3 residues: CASVGMGLASNEQFF. For the CDR3, the DNA is TGTGCCAGCGTGGGGATGGGACTAGCGAGCAATGAGCAGTTCTTC.

The chain couples TRBV5-5 to TRBJ2-3; 13 bases agree with TRBD2. The CDR3 spans 16 residues. CDR1 SGHKS and CDR2 YYEKEE come from the germline V gene (reference sequence). V gave up 4 bases and J gave up 3 bases; unmatched junction bases: 5. The CDR3 loop is CASSRGGLAGTDTQYF. CDR3 bases: TGTGCCAGCAGCCGAGGGGGACTAGCGGGAACAGATACGCAGTATTTT.

As to this clone: The identical CDR3 is also encoded by other nucleotide sequences in the sample. The rearrangement links TRBV12-5 to TRBJ1-5; D might be TRBD1 (6 bases). The germline V gene encodes CDR1 LGHNT and CDR2 FRNRAP. V was pared by 7 bases and J by 7 bases, with 14 bases between. The CDR3 is 13 residues long. CDR3 in DNA: TGTGCTAGTGCATCGGGGGGCCGGCAGCCCCAGCATTTT. It encodes CASASGGRQPQHF. Full variable domain (outside the CDR3, taken from reference TRBV12-5 and TRBJ1-5): DARVTQTPRHKVTEMGQEVTMRCQPILGHNTVFWYRQTMMQGLELLAYFRNRAPLDDSGMPKDRFSAEMPDATLATLKIQPSEPRDSAVYFCASASGGRQPQHFGDGTRLSIL.

The rearrangement uses TRBV6-5 and TRBJ1-5; 9 nucleotides match TRBD1. V shed 5 bases, J shed 5 bases, and the junction held 7 bases outside the gene matches. The CDR3 runs 15 residues. Germline V gene sequence: CDR1 MNHEY, CDR2 SVGAGI. CDR3 in amino acids: CASSQSGTGHQPQHF. CDR3 sequence (DNA): TGTGCCAGCAGTCAAAGCGGGACAGGGCATCAGCCCCAGCATTTT.

This chain links TRBV15 with TRBJ1-3; 9 bases map to TRBD1. The CDR3 contains 16 residues. V trimming: 5 bases; J trimming: 0 bases; junction bases outside the gene matches: 5. Germline V gene data show CDR1 as LNHNV and CDR2 as YYDKDF (reference sequence). The CDR3 reads CATSDRDRASGNTIYF. The CDR3 nucleotides read TGTGCCACCAGCGATAGGGACAGGGCCTCTGGAAACACCATATATTTT.

The chain is built from TRBV5-6 and TRBJ2-5; TRBD2 might be the D (5 bases). The germline gives CDR1 SGHDT, CDR2 YYEEEE. Trimming cost V 1 base and J 5 bases, with 21 bases left between them. This CDR3 is 17 amino acids long. The CDR3 DNA is TGTGCCAGCAGCTTGCGGTCGTGGAGGAGTTGGGGTGAGACCCAGTACTTC. Encoded protein: CASSLRSWRSWGETQYF. The variable domain in full, with the rest retrieved from reference TRBV5-6 and TRBJ2-5, is DAGVTQSPTHLIKTRGQQVTLRCSPKSGHDTVSWYQQALGQGPQFIFQYYEEEERQRGNFPDRFSGHQFPNYSSELNVNALLLGDSALYLCASSLRSWRSWGETQYFGPGTRLLVL.

The chain uses TRBV6-5 and TRBJ1-1; 7 bases are a match to TRBD1. V lost 7 bases, J lost 4 bases, and 6 bases stayed unmatched. Germline CDR1 and CDR2: MNHEY and SVGAGI. The CDR3 is 13 residues long. CDR3 coding DNA: TGTGCCAGCATCGGATACAGGGGCACTGAAGCTTTCTTT. It specifies CASIGYRGTEAFF.

The chain links TRBV3-1 (or the pseudogene TRBV3-2) to TRBJ2-7; 9 bases match TRBD1. The CDR3 is made up of 13 amino acids. Losses at the gene ends were 5 bases for V and 1 base for J; bases not matched to a gene: 0. The V gene's germline CDR1 is LGHDT and CDR2 YNNKEL (reference sequence). The CDR3 loop is CASSGTGSYEQYF. CDR3 nucleotide sequence: TGTGCCAGCAGCGGGACAGGGTCCTACGAGCAGTACTTC.

The chain links TRBV9 to TRBJ1-4, with 7 nucleotides matching TRBD1. The germline CDR1 and CDR2 sequences are SGDLS and YYNGEE. Germline trimming cut 4 bases from V and 7 bases from J; bases unmatched to any gene: 10. This CDR3 is 15 amino acids long. The chain's CDR3 is CASSPRQGQGEKLFF. The DNA of the CDR3 is TGTGCCAGCAGCCCTCGACAGGGTCAGGGTGAAAAACTGTTTTTT.